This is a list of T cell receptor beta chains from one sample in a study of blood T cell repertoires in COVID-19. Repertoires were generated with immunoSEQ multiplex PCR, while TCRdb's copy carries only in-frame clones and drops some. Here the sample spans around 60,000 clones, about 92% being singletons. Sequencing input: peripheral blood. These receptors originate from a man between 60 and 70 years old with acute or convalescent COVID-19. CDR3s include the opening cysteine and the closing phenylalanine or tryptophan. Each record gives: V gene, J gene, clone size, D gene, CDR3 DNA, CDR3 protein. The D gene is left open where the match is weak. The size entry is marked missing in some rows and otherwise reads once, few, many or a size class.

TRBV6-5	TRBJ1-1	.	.	TGTGCCAGCACCCCCCAGCGGGATTCCGCTTTCTTT	CASTPQRDSAFF
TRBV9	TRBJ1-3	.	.	TGTGCCAGCAGCCCCCGGTCGGGCTCTGGAAACACCATATATTTT	CASSPRSGSGNTIYF
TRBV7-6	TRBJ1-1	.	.	TGTGCCAGCAGCTTAGTCGGCAGGGGAGTCATGAACACTGAAGCTTTCTTT	CASSLVGRGVMNTEAFF
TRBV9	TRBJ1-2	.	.	TGTGCCAGCAGCCTCCAACGGTCGGGGGGCTATGGCTACACCTTC	CASSLQRSGGYGYTF
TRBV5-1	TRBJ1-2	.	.	TGCGCCAGCAGCTTGGGGGACTTTGCCCCCTATGGCTACACCTTC	CASSLGDFAPYGYTF
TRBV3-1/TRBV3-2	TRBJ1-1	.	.	TGTGCCAGCAGCCAAGGCGGACAGCCGAACACTGAAGCTTTCTTT	CASSQGGQPNTEAFF
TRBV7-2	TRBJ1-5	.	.	TGTGCCAGCAGCCAGTCCGCAATTCAGCCCCAGCATTTT	CASSQSAIQPQHF
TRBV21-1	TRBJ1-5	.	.	TGTGCCAGCTCGATGGGTCTCACAGGTCCAAGCAATCAGCCCCAGCATTTT	CASSMGLTGPSNQPQHF
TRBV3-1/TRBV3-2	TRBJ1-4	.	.	TGTGCCAGCAGCTTTGACAGGTCAACTAATGAAAAACTGTTTTTT	CASSFDRSTNEKLFF
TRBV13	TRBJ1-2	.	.	TGTGCCAGCAGCTTAGGCCGGCGGTACTATGGCTACACCTTC	CASSLGRRYYGYTF
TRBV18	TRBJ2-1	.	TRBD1	TGTGCCAGCTCACCAAGGACAGGGGAATCGTACAATGAGCAGTTCTTC	CASSPRTGESYNEQFF
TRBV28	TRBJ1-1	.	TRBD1	TGTGCCAGCAAATTAGGACAGGTGAACACTGAAGCTTTCTTT	CASKLGQVNTEAFF
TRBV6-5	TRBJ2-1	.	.	TGTGCCAGCAGGCAGGTGGCAGGGGAGTTCTTC	CASRQVAGEFF
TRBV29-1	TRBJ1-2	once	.	TGCAGCGATGCTCAACTGGGCCAGGGTCGTCCTGGCTACACCTTC	CSDAQLGQGRPGYTF